These 30 T cell receptor beta chains originate from one sample sequenced in a study of T cells in pancreatic ductal adenocarcinoma. The selected patients with pancreatic ductal adenocarcinoma had surgery but no neoadjuvant therapy. TCRdb keeps only in-frame clones here, not all; method: immunoSEQ multiplex PCR. Of about 4,800 clones in the sample, more than 60% were seen once. The sample was pancreatic tumor tissue. The receptors originated from a human donor with pancreatic ductal adenocarcinoma. The donor label of this sample is uncertain.

On this clone: At one end, the junction sequence differs from germline, possibly due to a read error. This chain uses TRBV19 with TRBJ1-2; D not resolved. The CDR3 has 11 residues. From germline, CDR1 is LNHDA and CDR2 SQIVND (reference sequence). The CDR3 is CASSIEDRFAF. CDR3 bases: TGTGCCAGTAGTATAGAGGACCGCTTTGCCTTC.

This rearrangement joins TRBV10-3 to TRBJ2-2, with 7 positions matching TRBD1. Germline V gives CDR1 ENHRY, CDR2 SYGVKD. V shed 8 bases and J 2 bases; nucleotides not matched to a gene: 11. This CDR3 has 16 residues. DNA for the CDR3: TGTGCCATCCCAACCCTCCGGGACAGTAACACCGGGGAGCTGTTTTTT. Protein product: CAIPTLRDSNTGELFF.

CDR3 bases: TGTGCCAGCAGTGAAGAAGGAAGGGGCTGGTATTTT. Amino acid sequence: CASSEEGRGWYF. J is TRBJ1-3 and V is TRBV2, with a tentative D call TRBD1 (5 bases). Trimming removed 1 base from V and 16 bases from J, with 14 bases in between. Germline CDR1 and CDR2: SNHLY and FYNNEI. The CDR3 covers 12 residues.

CDR3 in amino acids: CASRAINYGYTF. As DNA, the CDR3 is TGTGCCAGCAGGGCGATTAACTATGGCTACACCTTC. The chain carries TRBV6-5 and TRBJ1-2; D ambiguous. The V end was cut by 6 bases, the J end by 1 base, with 6 bases between. The CDR3 loop spans 12 amino acids. CDR1 is MNHEY and CDR2 is SVGAGI in the germline V gene.

The CDR3 DNA sequence: TGTGCCAGTAGTATTTTGGGACAGGACTTCTATGGCTACACCTTC. It translates to CASSILGQDFYGYTF. The chain carries TRBV19 and TRBJ1-2, with 8 nucleotides matching TRBD1. Per the germline V gene, CDR1 is LNHDA and CDR2 is SQIVND (reference sequence). This CDR3 has 15 residues. J was trimmed by 4 bases and V by 3 bases; bases with no gene match: 7.

CDR3 in DNA: TGTGCCAGCAGCATGGGCGCTAGCGGGACCGGCTACGAGCAGTACTTC. Residues: CASSMGASGTGYEQYF. This rearrangement joins TRBV11-2 to TRBJ2-7; TRBD2 matches at 9 bases. Unmatched junction bases numbered 11, after V lost 5 bases and J lost 3 bases. CDR3 size: 16 residues. Germline-derived CDR1 and CDR2 are SGHAT and FQNNGV.

The chain is built from TRBV11-3 and TRBJ2-7; TRBD1 aligns across 10 bases. This CDR3 comprises 14 residues. Unmatched junction bases numbered 2, after V lost 0 bases and J lost 6 bases. Germline CDR1 and CDR2: SGHNT and YENEEA. CDR3 loop: CASSLEGDRGEQYF. CDR3 sequence (DNA): TGTGCCAGCAGCTTAGAGGGGGACAGGGGCGAGCAGTACTTC.

For the CDR3, the DNA is TGTGCCAGCGGATTAGCGGGGAGCACAGATACGCAGTATTTT. This encodes CASGLAGSTDTQYF. The V call is TRBV2, the J call TRBJ2-3, with 8 bases aligning to TRBD2. Germline lookup yields CDR1 SNHLY and CDR2 FYNNEI. J lost 0 bases, V lost 8 bases, and 4 bases had no gene match. The CDR3 has 14 residues.

The chain carries TRBV5-4 and TRBJ2-3, with 7 bases fitting TRBD2. CDR3 length equals 19 residues. V gave up 0 bases and J gave up 0 bases; unmatched junction bases: 13. The germline V gene has CDR1 SGHNT and CDR2 YYREEE (reference sequence). CDR3 sequence: CASSLALGRGKTSTDTQYF. CDR3 coding DNA: TGTGCCAGCAGCTTGGCCCTGGGGCGGGGGAAAACTAGCACAGATACGCAGTATTTT.

This clone was counted only a few times. This chain uses TRBV5-1 with TRBJ2-7; D possibly corresponds to TRBD1 (6 bases). V was pared by 6 bases and J by 4 bases, with 17 bases between. This CDR3 comprises 14 residues. Germline lookup yields CDR1 SGHRS and CDR2 YFSETQ. The DNA of the CDR3 is TGCGCCAGCACCTTCGCCGGGACAAGTTACGAGCAGTACTTC. It specifies CASTFAGTSYEQYF.

This clone was seen only once. The V gene is TRBV2, the J gene TRBJ1-2; D remains ambiguous. The CDR3 runs 13 residues. Germline V gene data show CDR1 as SNHLY and CDR2 as FYNNEI. Trimming pared 7 bases from V and 1 base from J, leaving 10 bases between. The CDR3 DNA reads TGTGCCAGCAATGAGGGAATTAACTATGGCTACACCTTC. Translated, it gives CASNEGINYGYTF.

V usage is TRBV10-3 and J usage is TRBJ2-1, with 9 positions matching TRBD2. Trimming at V came to 0 bases and at J to 0 bases, leaving 9 bases not matched to a gene. The CDR3 covers 19 residues. Germline-derived CDR1 and CDR2 are ENHRY and SYGVKD. The CDR3 DNA reads as TGTGCCATCAGTGAGTCGACGAGACTAGCGGCTAGCTCCTACAATGAGCAGTTCTTC. Protein product: CAISESTRLAASSYNEQFF.

V gene TRBV10-3 combines with J gene TRBJ1-5; D not certain. Deletions cut 3 bases from V and 0 bases from J, with 6 bases between. The germline V gene encodes CDR1 ENHRY and CDR2 SYGVKD. The CDR3 extends over 14 amino acids. The CDR3 coding sequence is TGTGCCATCAGTGATCGGGTTAGCAATCAGCCCCAGCATTTT. Its protein product is CAISDRVSNQPQHF.

The V and J genes are TRBV19 and TRBJ2-7, with a possible D match to TRBD2 (6 bases). Trimming took 8 bases from V and 2 from J, leaving 25 bases between them. Looked up from germline, CDR1 is LNHDA and CDR2 is SQIVND (reference sequence). The CDR3 has 17 residues. The CDR3 DNA sequence: TGTGCCAGTGGAGGGACGCCCGGCAGGGCCCTAGCCTACGAGCAGTACTTC. Translation: CASGGTPGRALAYEQYF.

The chain couples TRBV7-2 to TRBJ1-2; TRBD1 is a possible D gene (5 bases). Trimming removed 7 bases from V and 5 bases from J, with 17 bases in between. This CDR3 has 14 amino acids. Germline V CDR1 and CDR2: SGHTA, FQGNSA. CDR3 residues: CASILLGQEYGYTF. Here the CDR3 DNA reads TGTGCCAGCATTCTCCTGGGGCAAGAATATGGCTACACCTTC.

The V gene is TRBV28, the J gene TRBJ1-2, with 8 positions matching TRBD1. The CDR3 runs 16 residues. Per the germline V gene, CDR1 is MDHEN and CDR2 is SYDVKM. J gave up 4 bases and V 2 bases, and 9 bases lay outside the gene matches. The CDR3 here is CASSLEPGGAIYGYTF. The CDR3, as DNA: TGTGCCAGCAGTTTAGAACCAGGGGGCGCGATCTATGGCTACACCTTC.

This clone was counted only a few times. The rearrangement joins TRBV28 to TRBJ2-5; D may correspond to TRBD1 or TRBD2 (7 bases each). In germline, CDR1 is MDHEN, CDR2 SYDVKM. The CDR3 has 16 residues. The V end was cut by 5 bases, the J end by 2 bases, with 18 bases between. The CDR3, as DNA: TGTGCCAGCAGTCTAGTGGGCAGGGGGGGGCAAGAGACCCAGTACTTC. Translated, it gives CASSLVGRGGQETQYF. Together with reference TRBV28 and TRBJ2-5, the CDR3 gives the full variable domain: DVKVTQSSRYLVKRTGEKVFLECVQDMDHENMFWYRQDPGLGLRLIYFSYDVKMKEKGDIPEGYSVSREKKERFSLILESASTNQTSMYLCASSLVGRGGQETQYFGPGTRLLVL.

The chain employs TRBV9 and TRBJ2-1; 9 bases map to TRBD2. Trimming removed 3 bases from V and 2 bases from J; junction bases left unmatched: 3. Germline-derived CDR1 and CDR2 are SGDLS and YYNGEE. This CDR3 is 15 amino acids long. CDR3 nucleotide sequence: TGTGCCAGCAGCGCCGCGGGGGGGCCCTACAATGAGCAGTTCTTC. The encoded protein is CASSAAGGPYNEQFF.

This clone is deemed medium-sized. The V call is TRBV5-4, the J call TRBJ1-1; D uncertain. The ends were cut back, 0 bases at V and 0 bases at J, with 9 bases in the middle. The CDR3 spans 15 residues. Germline V CDR1 and CDR2: SGHNT, YYREEE (reference sequence). In DNA, the CDR3 is TGTGCCAGCAGCTTGGGATCTCCAATGAACACTGAAGCTTTCTTT. It is translated as CASSLGSPMNTEAFF.

The chain combines TRBV11-2 with TRBJ1-1, with 12 nucleotides matching TRBD1. The CDR3 is made up of 17 amino acids. The junction had 10 bases not matched to a gene; V was cut back by 4 bases and J by 4 bases. Germline V gene data show CDR1 as SGHAT and CDR2 as FQNNGV. The CDR3 loop reads CASSSTGTGGWGTEAFF. CDR3 in DNA: TGTGCCAGCAGCTCCACCGGGACAGGGGGCTGGGGCACTGAAGCTTTCTTT.

This clone was counted once. The rearrangement links TRBV14 to TRBJ1-2, with D perhaps TRBD1 (5 bases). V was cut by 1 base and J by 4 bases, with 10 bases left in between. This CDR3 region has 14 residues. The V gene's germline CDR1 is SGHDN and CDR2 FVKESK. CDR3 residues: CASSQANRPYGYTF. The CDR3 coding sequence is TGTGCCAGCAGCCAAGCCAACAGGCCCTATGGCTACACCTTC.

CDR3 coding DNA: TGTGCCAGCAGTGACCGGACAGGGACCAGCTCCTACGAGCAGTACTTC. Translation gives CASSDRTGTSSYEQYF. This chain joins TRBV2 and TRBJ2-7; 8 bases are shared with TRBD1. This CDR3 contains 16 residues. The V gene end was trimmed by 3 bases and the J gene end by 0 bases; junction bases not matched to a gene: 7. Germline V CDR1 and CDR2: SNHLY, FYNNEI.

The V and J genes are TRBV10-3 and TRBJ2-5; D gene unclear. Germline V gene lookup returns CDR1 ENHRY and CDR2 SYGVKD. The length of the CDR3 is 14 residues. The V end was cut by 2 bases, the J end by 5 bases, with 12 bases between. This CDR3 reads CAISEAGAGETQYF. The CDR3 region has the DNA TGTGCCATCAGTGAGGCCGGAGCCGGGGAGACCCAGTACTTC.

The chain recombines TRBV4-1 with TRBJ2-3; 9 bases map to TRBD2. Losses at the gene ends were 0 bases for V and 3 bases for J; bases not matched to a gene: 16. The germline V gene has CDR1 MGHRA and CDR2 YSYEKL. CDR3 length: 20 residues. In DNA, the CDR3 is TGCGCCAGCAGCCAAGATCGGATTTTTGCGGGGGGGCCAGTGACAGATACGCAGTATTTT. This gives the protein CASSQDRIFAGGPVTDTQYF.

The genes are TRBV7-2 and TRBJ2-5; 11 bases are shared with TRBD1. Germline CDR1 SGHTA, CDR2 FQGNSA. The CDR3 is made up of 18 amino acids. V was clipped by 5 bases and J by 5 bases; unmatched bases: 16. This CDR3 is CASSPPFGRTGGFETQYF. The CDR3 DNA is TGTGCCAGCAGCCCGCCGTTTGGGAGGACAGGGGGCTTCGAGACCCAGTACTTC.

This clone was recorded once. The chain joins TRBV10-2 to TRBJ1-4; unclear D gene. CDR1 WSHSY and CDR2 SAAADI come from the germline V gene. The CDR3 contains 20 residues. The ends were cut back, 2 bases at V and 1 base at J, with 23 bases in the middle. In DNA, the CDR3 is TGCGCCAGCAGTGAGCTGTTACTTCGGCCAGAGGAGATAACTAATGAAAAACTGTTTTTT. This gives the protein CASSELLLRPEEITNEKLFF.

By sample fraction, this clone is large. This rearrangement joins TRBV7-9 to TRBJ2-1; tentatively, D is TRBD2 (6 bases). Trimming left V 1 base short and J 9 bases short, with 13 bases between. This CDR3 has 14 amino acids. Germline values: CDR1 SEHNR, CDR2 FQNEAQ (reference sequence). The DNA for the CDR3 is TGTGCCAGCAGCTTAGTGCCGGGACTGGGTGAGCAGTTCTTC. This translates into CASSLVPGLGEQFF.

The chain carries TRBV5-1 and TRBJ2-1; 15 positions agree with TRBD2. The germline V gene encodes CDR1 SGHRS and CDR2 YFSETQ. After removal of 3 bases from V and 0 bases from J, the junction contained 10 bases not matched to a gene. The CDR3 loop spans 20 amino acids. CDR3 nucleotides: TGCGCCAGCAGCTATGACCCCGGGACTAGCGGGGGGAGCTCCTACAATGAGCAGTTCTTC. This gives the protein CASSYDPGTSGGSSYNEQFF.

The rearrangement uses TRBV7-2 and TRBJ1-5, with D hard to call. Deletions cut 2 bases from V and 2 bases from J, with 4 bases between. This CDR3 spans 13 amino acids. Germline V gives CDR1 SGHTA, CDR2 FQGNSA. The CDR3 sequence: CASSLQGNQPQHF. The CDR3, as DNA: TGTGCCAGCAGCTTACAGGGCAATCAGCCCCAGCATTTT.

The genes are TRBV7-9 and TRBJ1-1; TRBD1 matches at 10 bases. Germline assignment: CDR1 SEHNR and CDR2 FQNEAQ (reference sequence). V was pared by 2 bases and J by 7 bases, with 13 bases of the junction left unmatched. CDR3 length: 17 residues. DNA of the CDR3: TGTGCCAGCAGCTTAAGTGGAAGGACAGGGGGGATCCGTGAAGCTTTCTTT. It yields the protein CASSLSGRTGGIREAFF.